This TCR beta chain was identified in a study of T cell responses to AZD1222 COVID-19 vaccine. Notes on the study in general: Donors were largely white British and mainly female; clonal diversity was possibly underestimated.

Trimming removed 0 bases at V and 5 bases at J, with 10 bases between. The CDR3 contains 14 residues. Germline V gene sequence: CDR1 SGHNT, CDR2 YYREEE (reference sequence). Libraries were prepared by immunoSEQ multiplex PCR; TCRdb keeps only in-frame clonotypes and omits some of them. The table records 90,000 to 120,000 clones, 75% to 90% of them present only once. On this clone: Its antigen is still unknown.

The genes are TRBV5-4 and TRBJ2-3; weak D call: TRBD2 (5 bases). Sequenced here: peripheral blood, sampled on day 0 of AZD1222 vaccination. The clonotype originates from an adult in good health. CDR3 region: CASSLVRAGDTQYF. CDR3 nucleotide sequence: TGTGCCAGCAGCTTGGTGAGGGCGGGAGATACGCAGTATTTT.